What follows are 29 T cell receptor beta chains derived from one specimen sequenced in a study of diagnostic markers for celiac disease. With the reads reprocessed, TCRdb shows one record per CDR3 protein and no DNA. The sample totals 7,000 to 9,500 distinct CDR3 sequences; its top ten clones hold approximately 5.8%. Sequenced input: either unsorted cells or a sorted T cell fraction (not recorded which). Source of these receptors: a human donor. This table probably holds off-target reads from a library built for another chain.

V and J are TRBV28 and TRBJ2-7; TCRdb designates TRBD2, a call that cannot be tested without DNA. Germline V gene sequence: CDR1 MDHEN, CDR2 SYDVKM. The CDR3 runs 14 residues. The CDR3: CASRGVGLTYEQYF.

The chain combines TRBV3-1 with TRBJ2-3; absent DNA, TCRdb's TRBD1 call cannot be checked. This CDR3 contains 13 residues. Germline CDR1 is LGHDT and CDR2 is YNNKEL (reference sequence). The CDR3 region is CASSRRGGDTQYF.

J is TRBJ2-2 and V is TRBV5-1. CDR3 length equals 16 residues. In germline, CDR1 is SGHRS, CDR2 YFSETQ. The CDR3 sequence: CASSGPGRPNTGELFF.

This clonotype shows up as medium-sized by frequency. This rearrangement joins TRBV28 to TRBJ2-5; TCRdb gives TRBD1 as the D gene, but with no DNA this cannot be confirmed. CDR3 length: 17 amino acids. From germline, CDR1 is MDHEN and CDR2 SYDVKM. The CDR3 reads CASSLSRGGSGGETQYF.

The gene calls are TRBV2 and TRBJ1-3. Germline V gives CDR1 SNHLY, CDR2 FYNNEI. The CDR3 sequence is 12 residues long. CDR3: CASRFNGNTIYF.

Frequency places this clonotype as medium-sized. The V call is TRBV29-1, the J call TRBJ1-6; TCRdb proposes TRBD1, but this gene call is untestable without DNA. Germline-derived CDR1 and CDR2 are SQVTM and ANQGSEA. The length of the CDR3 is 14 residues. CDR3 in amino acids: CSVERRDRNSPLHF.

The chain recombines TRBV11-2 with TRBJ1-2; TCRdb picks TRBD1, but there is no DNA to check that call. Germline lookup yields CDR1 SGHAT and CDR2 FQNNGV. CDR3 length: 14 amino acids. CDR3: CASSLVDRGGGYTF. The full variable domain, rest sourced from reference TRBV11-2 and TRBJ1-2, is EAGVAQSPRYKIIEKRQSVAFWCNPISGHATLYWYQQILGQGPKLLIQFQNNGVVDDSQLPKDRFSAERLKGVDSTLKIQPAKLEDSAVYLCASSLVDRGGGYTFGSGTRLTVV.

This clonotype is medium-sized by frequency. The gene calls are TRBV3-1 and TRBJ2-7. The CDR3 is made up of 14 amino acids. CDR1 LGHDT and CDR2 YNNKEL come from the germline V gene (reference sequence). This CDR3 reads CASSQDPGSYEQYF.

V and J are TRBV11-2 and TRBJ2-5; TCRdb picks TRBD2, but there is no DNA to check that call. The CDR3 extends over 18 amino acids. Germline CDR1 and CDR2: SGHAT and FQNNGV. CDR3 in amino acids: CASSLRGGRWGVQETQYF.

The J gene is TRBJ2-1, the V gene TRBV28; absent DNA, TCRdb's TRBD1 call cannot be checked. Germline V gene data show CDR1 as MDHEN and CDR2 as SYDVKM. CDR3 size: 17 residues. The CDR3 region is CASSFPGGGRAHNEQFF.

The chain combines TRBV2 with TRBJ2-7; as DNA is missing, the TRBD1 call by TCRdb cannot be tested. Germline V gene data show CDR1 as SNHLY and CDR2 as FYNNEI. This CDR3 spans 18 amino acids. Here the CDR3 reads CASSEAPRPRQGRYEQYF.

The J gene is TRBJ2-1, the V gene TRBV4-2. The CDR3 is 14 residues long. Germline V lookup: CDR1 LGHNA, CDR2 YNFKEQ. This chain's CDR3 is CASSLASEGNEQFF.

This chain links TRBV3-1 with TRBJ2-5; TCRdb selects TRBD2, and the lack of DNA leaves this call unchecked. Looked up from germline, CDR1 is LGHDT and CDR2 is YNNKEL (reference sequence). This CDR3 is 15 amino acids long. CDR3 protein: CASSWSNGPQETQYF.

The V and J genes are TRBV6-6 and TRBJ1-1; TCRdb indicates TRBD1, and absent DNA this call remains unverified. The CDR3 spans 13 residues. Germline V lookup: CDR1 MNHNY, CDR2 SVGAGI (reference sequence). The CDR3 loop is CASSPRENTEAFF.

This CDR3 is CASSRGREDQPQHF. The chain uses TRBV7-2 and TRBJ1-5; the D call of TRBD1 rests on TCRdb alone, since no DNA is present to check it. CDR3 length: 14 residues. Germline CDR1 and CDR2: SGHTA and FQGNSA.

V gene TRBV5-1 combines with J gene TRBJ1-1; TCRdb names TRBD1, which stays unverified in the absence of DNA. The CDR3 is 15 amino acids. Germline CDR1 and CDR2: SGHRS and YFSETQ. CDR3: CASSTWDGLNTEAFF.

The chain carries TRBV2 and TRBJ1-6. The CDR3 is made up of 16 amino acids. Germline lookup yields CDR1 SNHLY and CDR2 FYNNEI. CDR3 region: CASSERRGTYNSPLHF.

This clonotype ranks as medium-sized in terms of frequency. This chain joins TRBV20-1 and TRBJ2-7; TCRdb names TRBD1, which stays unverified in the absence of DNA. There are 12 residues in the CDR3. Germline V gives CDR1 DFQATT, CDR2 SNEGSKA (reference sequence). The CDR3 protein is CSASGDRGGQYF.

This chain links TRBV6-6 with TRBJ1-3; there is no DNA to check the TCRdb D call of TRBD1. CDR1 MNHNY and CDR2 SVGAGI come from the germline V gene (reference sequence). This CDR3 is built from 14 residues. CDR3 residues: CASRETGTGNTIYF.

V and J are TRBV6-5 and TRBJ1-2; TCRdb's D call, TRBD1, is unchecked because there is no DNA. Looked up from germline, CDR1 is MNHEY and CDR2 is SVGAGI. The CDR3 length is 15 residues. The CDR3 sequence is CASSRQGGAAYGYTF.

This clonotype counts as medium-sized by frequency. J is TRBJ1-2 and V is TRBV5-1. CDR3 length equals 13 residues. CDR1 SGHRS and CDR2 YFSETQ come from the germline V gene. CDR3 residues: CASSFDGYYGYTF.

The chain employs TRBV2 and TRBJ2-5. Germline CDR1 reads SNHLY; CDR2 reads FYNNEI. CDR3 size: 13 residues. The CDR3: CASSVGFQETQYF. The full variable domain, in which reference TRBV2 and TRBJ2-5 provide the parts outside the CDR3, is EPEVTQTPSHQVTQMGQEVILRCVPISNHLYFYWYRQILGQKVEFLVSFYNNEISEKSEIFDDQFSVERPDGSNFTLKIRSTKLEDSAMYFCASSVGFQETQYFGPGTRLLVL.

The chain is built from TRBV2 and TRBJ2-5; TCRdb's D call, TRBD1, is unchecked because there is no DNA. CDR1 SNHLY and CDR2 FYNNEI come from the germline V gene. The CDR3 length is 15 residues. CDR3: CASTGGGQGQETQYF.

This clonotype is deemed medium-sized by its frequency. CDR3 sequence reads: CASSFRQGRTDTQYF. The chain carries TRBV7-9 and TRBJ2-3; TCRdb reports TRBD1, a call that lacks DNA to check it against. This CDR3 is 15 amino acids long. Germline V gene lookup returns CDR1 SEHNR and CDR2 FQNEAQ (reference sequence).

The chain couples TRBV7-8 to TRBJ2-7; TCRdb outputs TRBD1, but without DNA this stays unchecked. The germline gives CDR1 SGHVS, CDR2 FQNEAQ. The CDR3 runs to 13 residues. CDR3 in amino acids: CASSLYRTYEQYF.

The chain recombines TRBV10-3 with TRBJ1-2; the TCRdb D gene call, TRBD1, has no DNA to confirm it. Germline V CDR1 and CDR2: ENHRY, SYGVKD. CDR3 size: 14 residues. CDR3 sequence reads: CAISENREIYGYTF.

This rearrangement joins TRBV5-1 to TRBJ1-3; TCRdb designates TRBD1, a call that cannot be tested without DNA. This CDR3 region has 15 residues. CDR1 SGHRS and CDR2 YFSETQ come from the germline V gene. CDR3 in amino acids: CASSLSGGEGNTIYF.

The chain combines TRBV6-6 with TRBJ2-1; TCRdb names TRBD1, which stays unverified in the absence of DNA. The CDR3 has 18 residues. Per the germline V gene, CDR1 is MNHNY and CDR2 is SVGAGI (reference sequence). The CDR3 sequence is CASSAITGEDGGSEEQFF.

The chain combines TRBV6-5 with TRBJ1-1. Germline V CDR1 and CDR2: MNHEY, SVGAGI. This CDR3 contains 14 residues. CDR3 sequence reads: CASSVDRQNTEAFF.